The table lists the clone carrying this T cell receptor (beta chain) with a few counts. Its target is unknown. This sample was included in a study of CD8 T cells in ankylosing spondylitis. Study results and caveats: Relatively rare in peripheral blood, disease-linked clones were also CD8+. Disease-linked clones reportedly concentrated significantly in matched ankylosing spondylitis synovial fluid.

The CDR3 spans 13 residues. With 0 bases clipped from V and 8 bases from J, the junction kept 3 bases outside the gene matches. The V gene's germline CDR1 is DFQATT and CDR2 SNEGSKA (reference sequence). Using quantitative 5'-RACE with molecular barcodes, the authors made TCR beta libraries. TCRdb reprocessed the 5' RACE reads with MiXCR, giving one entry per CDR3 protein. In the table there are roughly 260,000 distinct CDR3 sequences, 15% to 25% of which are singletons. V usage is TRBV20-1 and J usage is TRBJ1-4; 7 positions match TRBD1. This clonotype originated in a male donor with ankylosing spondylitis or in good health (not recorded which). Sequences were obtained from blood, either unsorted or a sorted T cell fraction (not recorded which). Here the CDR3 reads CSAREGQREKLFF. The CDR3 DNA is TGCAGTGCTAGAGAGGGACAGAGGGAAAAACTGTTTTTT.